This TCR beta chain was captured in a study of T cell responses to AZD1222 COVID-19 vaccine. Clones were sequenced by immunoSEQ multiplex PCR, and TCRdb holds only the in-frame ones, with some missing. The table has roughly 190,000 clones, around 94% seen once. V was pared by 0 bases and J by 6 bases, with 12 bases between. The CDR3 totals 15 residues. In germline, CDR1 is MGHRA, CDR2 YSYEKL. General study points: Most donors were white British, females outnumbered males, and clonal diversity was possibly underestimated.

On this clone itself: Its antigen is unidentified.

Material: peripheral blood, obtained on day 0 of AZD1222 vaccination. This chain joins TRBV4-1 and TRBJ1-5, with no clear D. This clonotype was sampled from an adult in good health. CDR3 in DNA: TGCGCCAGCAGCCAAGAGAGGAATGGGCTTCAGCCCCAGCATTTT. This gives the protein CASSQERNGLQPQHF.